These 27 T cell receptor beta chains share one sample of origin, sequenced in a study of cytomegalovirus exposure and HLA in healthy donors. This table comes from immunoSEQ multiplex PCR, and its TCRdb copy is limited to in-frame clones, with some not included. The sample has roughly 130,000 clones, around 92% seen once. Sequenced sample: PBMCs. These receptors all come from a man aged 25 to 45 in good health and CMV-seronegative.

CDR3: CASSTQDSSSYEQYF. The CDR3 DNA follows: TGTGCCAGCAGTACCCAGGACAGTTCCTCCTACGAGCAGTACTTC. The chain employs TRBV27 and TRBJ2-7; perhaps TRBD1 as D (6 bases). CDR3 length equals 15 residues. Germline V gives CDR1 MNHEY, CDR2 SMNVEV (reference sequence). The V and J ends lost 5 bases and 0 bases respectively, with 14 bases between them.

This chain uses TRBV10-3 with TRBJ2-7; TRBD1 aligns across 8 bases. From germline, CDR1 is ENHRY and CDR2 SYGVKD. Losses at the gene ends were 3 bases for V and 1 base for J; bases not matched to a gene: 5. There are 15 residues in the CDR3. The CDR3 region is CAISDSGTGSYEQYF. Here the CDR3 DNA reads TGTGCCATCAGTGATTCCGGGACAGGTTCCTACGAGCAGTACTTC.

This clone was picked up one time. V and J are TRBV5-1 and TRBJ1-2, with TRBD1 matching 10 bases. Trimming took 6 bases from V and 4 from J; bases not matched to a gene: 6. Looked up from germline, CDR1 is SGHRS and CDR2 is YFSETQ. The CDR3 runs to 14 residues. The chain's CDR3 is CASTDRGQGYGYTF. The CDR3 nucleotides are TGCGCCAGCACCGACAGGGGGCAAGGCTATGGCTACACCTTC.

The rearrangement joins TRBV4-1 to TRBJ2-1; no clear D. This CDR3 region has 15 residues. CDR1 and CDR2 (germline): MGHRA, YSYEKL. Trimming shortened V by 1 base and J by 9 bases, and 16 bases separated the two germline ends. The CDR3 region has the DNA TGCGCCAGCAGCCAAGGTTTTAGCTTCGGTCCTGAGCAGTTCTTC. It specifies CASSQGFSFGPEQFF.

The chain carries TRBV6-5 and TRBJ1-6; no reliable D call. V was cut by 2 bases and J by 6 bases, with 8 bases left in between. The germline V gene has CDR1 MNHEY and CDR2 SVGAGI. The length of the CDR3 is 14 residues. The CDR3 coding sequence is TGTGCCAGCAGTTACAGCCGGTTTAATTCACCCCTCCACTTT. Translation: CASSYSRFNSPLHF.

This chain uses TRBV4-2 with TRBJ1-1; the D gene is possibly TRBD1 (6 bases). V lost 5 bases to trimming and J lost 0 bases, with 22 bases between them. The length of the CDR3 is 18 residues. CDR1 is LGHNA and CDR2 is YNFKEQ in the germline V gene. CDR3 nucleotides: TGTGCCAGCAGCTCCCCCGGGGAGGGGGGACGATTGAACACTGAAGCTTTCTTT. Translation gives CASSSPGEGGRLNTEAFF.

CDR3 bases: TGCGCCAGCAGCCCTGACAGGGTTGACGAAAAACTGTTTTTT. This codes for CASSPDRVDEKLFF. The gene calls are TRBV4-1 and TRBJ1-4; 7 bases are shared with TRBD1. With 4 bases clipped from V and 8 bases from J, the junction kept 7 bases outside the gene matches. The CDR3 sequence is 14 residues long. CDR1 and CDR2 from the germline V gene are MGHRA and YSYEKL.

The rearrangement joins TRBV6-5 to TRBJ1-1; 7 bases line up with TRBD1. Trimming removed 2 bases from V and 0 bases from J; junction bases left unmatched: 0. This CDR3 is built from 14 residues. Per germline, CDR1 MNHEY and CDR2 SVGAGI. The CDR3 region has the DNA TGTGCCAGCAGTTACGACAGGGTGAACACTGAAGCTTTCTTT. It is translated as CASSYDRVNTEAFF.

The chain links TRBV19 to TRBJ1-2, with 8 bases that match TRBD1. Per germline, CDR1 LNHDA and CDR2 SQIVND (reference sequence). This CDR3 has 15 residues. V dropped 3 bases and J dropped 8; count of bases not matched to a gene: 11. CDR3 residues: CASSIGGTGNRGYTF. The DNA of the CDR3 is TGTGCCAGTAGTATTGGTGGGACAGGTAATCGCGGCTACACCTTC.

This clone was seen only a few times. The chain uses TRBV18 and TRBJ1-5, with D possibly TRBD1 on 5 matching bases. V lost 2 bases to trimming and J lost 3 bases, with 14 bases between them. CDR1 is KGHSH and CDR2 is LQKENI in the germline V gene. The CDR3 loop spans 16 amino acids. CDR3: CASSPDRAGYNQPQHF. The CDR3 DNA sequence: TGTGCCAGCTCACCAGATCGTGCAGGGTACAATCAGCCCCAGCATTTT.

This rearrangement joins TRBV15 to TRBJ2-1; 8 bases are shared with TRBD2. Germline CDR1 and CDR2: LNHNV and YYDKDF (reference sequence). This CDR3 spans 16 amino acids. V dropped 0 bases and J dropped 6; count of bases not matched to a gene: 7. The CDR3 nucleotides read TGTGCCACCAGCAGAGATTACGGGGGGGCCCTCAATGAGCAGTTCTTC. Protein product: CATSRDYGGALNEQFF. Complete variable domain (other parts from reference TRBV15 and TRBJ2-1): DAMVIQNPRYQVTQFGKPVTLSCSQTLNHNVMYWYQQKSSQAPKLLFHYYDKDFNNEADTPDNFQSRRPNTSFCFLDIRSPGLGDTAMYLCATSRDYGGALNEQFFGPGTRLTVL.

The chain couples TRBV5-1 to TRBJ2-1, with 9 bases lining up with TRBD2. Trimming removed 2 bases from V and 12 bases from J; junction bases left unmatched: 15. The CDR3 length is 16 residues. Per the germline V gene, CDR1 is SGHRS and CDR2 is YFSETQ. CDR3 bases: TGCGCCAGCAGCTTTTCCGGTACGGCGGGGGGGCCTGGGCAGTTCTTC. Translation gives CASSFSGTAGGPGQFF. The entire variable domain, with the rest obtained from reference TRBV5-1 and TRBJ2-1, is as follows: KAGVTQTPRYLIKTRGQQVTLSCSPISGHRSVSWYQQTPGQGLQFLFEYFSETQRNKGNFPGRFSGRQFSNSRSEMNVSTLELGDSALYLCASSFSGTAGGPGQFFGPGTRLTVL.

This rearrangement joins TRBV4-2 to TRBJ2-7, with 7 bases identical to TRBD2. CDR1 LGHNA and CDR2 YNFKEQ come from the germline V gene. This CDR3 spans 13 amino acids. V lost 3 bases to trimming and J lost 3 bases; unmatched junction nucleotides: 2. The CDR3 sequence is CASSQGGYYEQYF. The CDR3 DNA follows: TGTGCCAGCAGCCAGGGGGGGTACTACGAGCAGTACTTC.

The chain's CDR3 is CASSQEPEAEYYEQYF. DNA for the CDR3: TGCGCCAGCAGCCAAGAACCAGAGGCAGAATACTACGAGCAGTACTTC. The V gene is TRBV4-1, the J gene TRBJ2-7; D is unresolved. V lost 0 bases, J lost 3 bases, and 15 bases lay in between. The CDR3 has 16 residues. Per the germline V gene, CDR1 is MGHRA and CDR2 is YSYEKL.

The V call is TRBV7-2, the J call TRBJ2-7; D might be TRBD2 (5 bases). CDR1 is SGHTA and CDR2 is FQGNSA in the germline V gene. V lost 1 base and J lost 6, with 16 bases in between. The CDR3 contains 15 residues. The CDR3 region has the DNA TGTGCCAGCAGCTTAGTGTACACGGGGTGGAGCGAGCAGTACTTC. It translates to CASSLVYTGWSEQYF.

The J gene is TRBJ1-2, the V gene TRBV7-2; D possibly corresponds to TRBD1 (6 bases). V was pared by 5 bases and J by 2 bases, with 15 bases between. Germline V gene lookup returns CDR1 SGHTA and CDR2 FQGNSA. This CDR3 has 15 residues. The CDR3: CASSLPARGNYGYTF. The CDR3, as DNA: TGTGCCAGCAGCCTCCCAGCCAGGGGAAACTATGGCTACACCTTC.

The chain links TRBV7-2 to TRBJ2-5; TRBD2 matches 9 bases. CDR1 and CDR2 (germline): SGHTA, FQGNSA. This CDR3 region has 15 residues. V shed 2 bases and J 1 base; nucleotides not matched to a gene: 2. The CDR3 nucleotides read TGTGCCAGCAGCTTAAATAGCGGGGGCCAAGAGACCCAGTACTTC. Its translation is CASSLNSGGQETQYF.

The J gene is TRBJ2-3, the V gene TRBV7-3; a weak D match, TRBD2 (5 bases). In germline, CDR1 is SGHTA, CDR2 FQGTGA. V gave up 1 base and J gave up 2 bases, with 10 bases separating them. The CDR3 spans 15 residues. Here the CDR3 reads CASSLSRDDTDTQYF. DNA of the CDR3: TGTGCCAGCAGCTTAAGTCGGGATGACACAGATACGCAGTATTTT.

The chain recombines TRBV7-9 with TRBJ2-3; D possibly corresponds to TRBD1 (6 bases). The CDR3 loop spans 15 amino acids. The germline CDR1 and CDR2 sequences are SEHNR and FQNEAQ (reference sequence). The V gene lost 5 bases and the J gene lost 4 bases, with 16 bases spanning the gap. The CDR3 is CASSQQGTTADTQYF. CDR3 DNA: TGTGCCAGCAGCCAACAAGGGACAACCGCAGATACGCAGTATTTT.

J is TRBJ1-2 and V is TRBV19; the D is unclear. The germline V gene has CDR1 LNHDA and CDR2 SQIVND (reference sequence). The CDR3 has 11 amino acids. The V end lost 4 bases, the J end lost 4 bases, and 4 bases lay between the germline ends. The DNA for the CDR3 is TGTGCCAGTAGTACACTCTATGGCTACACCTTC. Translating gives CASSTLYGYTF.

The J gene is TRBJ2-3, the V gene TRBV15; a weak D match, TRBD1 (5 bases). With 6 bases removed from V and 4 bases from J, the gap between germline ends came to 11 bases. CDR1 and CDR2 from the germline V gene are LNHNV and YYDKDF (reference sequence). The CDR3 sequence is 13 residues long. CDR3 DNA sequence: TGTGCCACCAGTTGGGGCTTCCCAGATACGCAGTATTTT. Encoded protein: CATSWGFPDTQYF.

The chain carries TRBV5-1 and TRBJ1-2; no clear D. This CDR3 is 13 amino acids long. Germline V gene lookup returns CDR1 SGHRS and CDR2 YFSETQ. V was cut by 2 bases and J by 1 base, with 6 bases left in between. The chain's CDR3 is CASSFQVNYGYTF. The CDR3 DNA reads TGCGCCAGCAGCTTCCAGGTTAACTATGGCTACACCTTC.

The V call is TRBV7-9, the J call TRBJ1-4; 7 bases match TRBD1. The CDR3 extends over 17 amino acids. Germline values: CDR1 SEHNR, CDR2 FQNEAQ (reference sequence). V lost 5 bases, J lost 6 bases, and 15 bases stayed unmatched. The CDR3 DNA reads as TGTGCCAGCAGCCGACCCGGGACAGACCGAGGGGATGAAAAACTGTTTTTT. Translation gives CASSRPGTDRGDEKLFF.

The chain recombines TRBV27 with TRBJ1-2; the match to TRBD1 covers 7 bases. The germline V gene has CDR1 MNHEY and CDR2 SMNVEV (reference sequence). The J segment lost 0 bases and the V segment lost 2 bases, leaving 6 bases of the junction unmatched. This CDR3 region has 16 residues. CDR3 sequence reads: CASSLRTGNTNYGYTF. DNA for the CDR3: TGTGCCAGCAGTTTACGGACAGGAAATACTAACTATGGCTACACCTTC.

CDR3 protein: CASNAGSNTGELFF. In DNA, the CDR3 is TGCGCCAGCAACGCGGGTTCGAACACCGGGGAGCTGTTTTTT. The chain is built from TRBV5-1 and TRBJ2-2, with D maybe TRBD2 (5 bases). CDR3 size: 14 residues. Between the trimmed V and J ends, which lost 6 bases and 0 bases, there was a span of 9 bases. Germline values: CDR1 SGHRS, CDR2 YFSETQ. Full variable domain (missing parts from reference TRBV5-1 and TRBJ2-2): KAGVTQTPRYLIKTRGQQVTLSCSPISGHRSVSWYQQTPGQGLQFLFEYFSETQRNKGNFPGRFSGRQFSNSRSEMNVSTLELGDSALYLCASNAGSNTGELFFGEGSRLTVL.

This clone was observed a single time. The genes are TRBV5-6 and TRBJ1-2; the match to TRBD1 covers 11 bases. V trimming: 4 bases; J trimming: 6 bases; junction bases outside the gene matches: 8. Germline-derived CDR1 and CDR2 are SGHDT and YYEEEE. The CDR3 loop spans 15 amino acids. CDR3 sequence: CASSGRTGGMDGYTF. The CDR3 bases are TGTGCCAGCAGCGGGCGGACAGGGGGCATGGATGGCTACACCTTC.

CDR3 amino acids: CASSYSWAGANYGYTF. In nucleotides, the CDR3 is TGTGCCAGCAGTTACTCGTGGGCAGGGGCTAACTATGGCTACACCTTC. V usage is TRBV6-5 and J usage is TRBJ1-2; a possible D gene is TRBD1 (6 bases). The V end was cut by 0 bases, the J end by 0 bases, with 11 bases between. CDR1 MNHEY and CDR2 SVGAGI come from the germline V gene. The CDR3 has 16 residues.